This T cell receptor beta chain is from a study of blood T cell repertoires in COVID-19. Overall study: Whether acute or convalescent, the COVID-19 samples came from the United States, Italy and Spain.

Original data processing: Estimated nucleated cell counts came from reference gene primer amplification. Using immunoSEQ multiplex PCR, the repertoire was profiled, and TCRdb retains in-frame clones only, with some absent. That table supplies the V and J calls and clone size; D and trimming were determined from the DNA. The sample gives about 180,000 clones, roughly 81% of which show up once; approximately 10% is in the top ten. Germline V gives CDR1 SGHNT, CDR2 YYREEE (reference sequence). V lost 3 bases and J lost 9, with 10 bases in between. The length of the CDR3 is 12 residues. Sequencing used peripheral blood. The sequence was obtained from an elderly woman with COVID-19, enrolled during active disease. The rearrangement uses TRBV5-4 and TRBJ2-1, with D unclear. The CDR3 bases are TGTGCCAGCAGCTCCCAAACTTTTGAGCAGTTCTTC. Translated, it gives CASSSQTFEQFF.